This T cell receptor (beta chain) appears in the sequencing data of a study of shared clonotypes between healthy human individuals. The assay was immunoSEQ multiplex PCR, and TCRdb's table has in-frame clones only and misses some. The profile shows some 2,000,000 clones, nearly 97% of them singletons. From germline, CDR1 is ENHRY and CDR2 SYGVKD. This CDR3 has 14 amino acids. Trimming stripped 11 bases from V and 0 bases from J, with 14 bases between. The TCR comes from a man aged 18 to 29 in good health. The chain uses TRBV10-3 and TRBJ2-1; perhaps TRBD1 as D (6 bases). Specimen: naive CD4+ T cells sorted from blood. The subset: CD45RA+ positively selected. The CDR3: CASGHPSSYNEQFF. Written as DNA, the CDR3 is TGTGCCTCGGGACACCCGAGCTCCTACAATGAGCAGTTCTTC.